This paragraph covers one T cell receptor (beta chain) sequence. This sample stems from a study of CD8 T cells in Susac syndrome. V lost 8 bases and J 9 bases, leaving 11 bases between the germline ends. There are 11 residues in the CDR3. Random hexamers were used to reverse transcribe about 0.5 to 1 ug of RNA. The immunoSEQ assay covered 54 Vbeta and 13 Jbeta segments for CDR3. TCRdb independently ran MiXCR on the immunoSEQ multiplex PCR reads; one entry per CDR3 protein. The top ten hold about 0.098% of the sample, which has about 120,000 distinct CDR3 sequences, about 95% seen once. TEMRA cells were enriched by FACS, while CD8+ and CD4+ T cells were obtained through a negative isolation that was performed magnetically.

Sequencing was performed on CD4+ T cells from PBMCs. The sequence was collected from a human donor in good health. The rearrangement links TRBV12-3 or TRBV12-4 to TRBJ1-5, with no clear D. The CDR3 here is CASSFKGPQHF. CDR3 in DNA: TGTGCCAGCTCATTCAAGGGGCCCCAGCATTTT.